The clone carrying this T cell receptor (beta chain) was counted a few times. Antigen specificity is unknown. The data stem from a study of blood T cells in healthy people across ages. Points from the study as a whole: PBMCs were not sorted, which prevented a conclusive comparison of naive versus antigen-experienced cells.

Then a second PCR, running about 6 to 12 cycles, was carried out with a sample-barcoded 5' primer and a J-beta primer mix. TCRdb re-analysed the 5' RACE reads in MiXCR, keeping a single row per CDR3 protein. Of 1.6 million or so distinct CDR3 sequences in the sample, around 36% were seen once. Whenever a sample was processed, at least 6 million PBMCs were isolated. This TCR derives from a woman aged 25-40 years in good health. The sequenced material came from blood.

CDR3 bases: TGTGCCAGCACCCGAAGGTGGGAGACCCAGTACTTC. This sequence encodes CASTRRWETQYF. The V gene is TRBV6-1, the J gene TRBJ2-5, with D unclear. Germline V CDR1 and CDR2: MNHNS, SASEGT. V shed 7 bases and J shed 5 bases, with 11 bases lying between them. CDR3 length equals 12 residues.